The next 17 T cell receptor beta chains were all read from a single sample in a study of vaccination and CD4 T cells after COVID-19. The sample's treatment: roughly 11-day PBMC culture with coronavirus spike peptide pools or control peptides (ViraFEST assay). CD4+ T cells that had been cultured provided DNA sequenced with the Oncomine TCR Beta short-read assay. MiXCR, run by TCRdb on the PCR reads, gives a single entry per CDR3 protein. The sample lists some 10,000 distinct CDR3 sequences, about 66% occurring once. Their antigen targets remain unknown. Sequenced material: CD4+ T cells from blood, cultured in vitro. Receptors were obtained from a human donor who had recovered from COVID-19.

The J gene is TRBJ1-1, the V gene TRBV11-2; D is uncertain. Per the germline V gene, CDR1 is SGHAT and CDR2 is FQNNGV. Between the trimmed V and J ends, which lost 1 base and 7 bases, there was a span of 1 base. CDR3 size: 10 residues. In nucleotides, the CDR3 is TGTGCCAGCAGCTTAGTTGAAGCTTTCTTT. Amino acids: CASSLVEAFF.

The gene calls are TRBV7-2 and TRBJ1-2; D gene ambiguous. The V gene's germline CDR1 is SGHTA and CDR2 FQGNSA. Trimming took off 8 bases at V and 4 bases at J, with 14 bases between the two ends. The CDR3 is 13 amino acids. DNA of the CDR3: TGTGCCAGCGTAAACCCTTCTGGCTATGGCTACACCTTC. Its protein product is CASVNPSGYGYTF.

The chain uses TRBV25-1 and TRBJ1-1; D is unresolved. Trimming removed 8 bases at V and 0 bases at J, with 10 bases between. The CDR3 is made up of 13 amino acids. The germline V gene encodes CDR1 MGHDK and CDR2 SYGVNS. CDR3 loop: CASGEHLNTEAFF. CDR3 nucleotides: TGTGCCAGCGGCGAACACTTGAACACTGAAGCTTTCTTT. Complete variable domain (other parts from reference TRBV25-1 and TRBJ1-1): EADIYQTPRYLVIGTGKKITLECSQTMGHDKMYWYQQDPGMELHLIHYSYGVNSTEKGDLSSESTVSRIRTEHFPLTLESARPSHTSQYLCASGEHLNTEAFFGQGTRLTVV.

The V gene is TRBV2, the J gene TRBJ1-6, with D perhaps TRBD1 (5 bases). This CDR3 contains 13 residues. CDR1 is SNHLY and CDR2 is FYNNEI in the germline V gene. The V and J ends lost 8 bases and 7 bases respectively, with 12 bases between them. This CDR3 reads CASLGVENSPLHF. The CDR3 bases are TGTGCCAGCTTGGGGGTAGAGAATTCACCCCTCCACTTT.

The chain recombines TRBV20-1 with TRBJ1-2, with D perhaps TRBD1 (5 bases). CDR3 size: 16 residues. Germline CDR1 reads DFQATT; CDR2 reads SNEGSKA (reference sequence). V was shortened by 0 bases and J by 4 bases, with 18 bases between the two germline ends. This chain's CDR3 is CSARDGWGGGSYGYTF. DNA for the CDR3: TGCAGTGCTAGAGACGGGTGGGGGGGAGGAAGCTATGGCTACACCTTC.

This clonotype was picked up a small number of times. The genes are TRBV5-1 and TRBJ1-3; 8 bases align to TRBD1. CDR1 and CDR2 (germline): SGHRS, YFSETQ. The CDR3 totals 17 residues. V dropped 0 bases and J dropped 7; count of bases not matched to a gene: 12. CDR3: CASSLDRTGLIGNTIYF. The CDR3 DNA is TGCGCCAGCAGCTTGGATCGGACAGGGCTCATTGGGAACACCATATATTTT. Full variable domain (missing parts from reference TRBV5-1 and TRBJ1-3): KAGVTQTPRYLIKTRGQQVTLSCSPISGHRSVSWYQQTPGQGLQFLFEYFSETQRNKGNFPGRFSGRQFSNSRSEMNVSTLELGDSALYLCASSLDRTGLIGNTIYFGEGSWLTVV.

The chain recombines TRBV2 with TRBJ2-3; D gene uncertain. Looked up from germline, CDR1 is SNHLY and CDR2 is FYNNEI. This CDR3 is 12 amino acids long. Trimming removed 2 bases at V and 4 bases at J, with 4 bases between. The CDR3 DNA reads TGTGCCAGCAGTGAACTTCCAGATACGCAGTATTTT. Translating it yields CASSELPDTQYF.

The CDR3 sequence: CASSPRGARDTQYF. As DNA, the CDR3 is TGTGCCAGCAGCCCTCGGGGGGCAAGAGATACGCAGTATTTT. V is TRBV27 and J is TRBJ2-3, with TRBD2 as a possible D gene (7 bases). The CDR3 is 14 amino acids. Trimming took off 6 bases at V and 5 bases at J, with 15 bases between the two ends. Germline V gene sequence: CDR1 MNHEY, CDR2 SMNVEV (reference sequence).

This clonotype was observed a few times. The chain combines TRBV7-2 with TRBJ1-6; perhaps TRBD1 as D (6 bases). The ends were cut back, 5 bases at V and 7 bases at J, with 15 bases in the middle. Germline V gene sequence: CDR1 SGHTA, CDR2 FQGNSA. The CDR3 runs 15 residues. The CDR3 protein is CASSPRGGWNSPLHF. CDR3 sequence (DNA): TGTGCCAGCAGCCCGAGGGGGGGTTGGAATTCACCCCTCCACTTT.

This clonotype was detected a few times. The J gene is TRBJ1-5, the V gene TRBV6-2 or TRBV6-3; 8 nucleotides align to TRBD1. The CDR3 totals 16 residues. The V and J ends lost 5 bases and 1 base, in that order; junction bases with no gene match: 7. Germline assignment: CDR1 MNHEY and CDR2 SVGEGT. The DNA of the CDR3 is TGTGCCAGCAGTAAGACAGGGGTGGGAAGCAATCAGCCCCAGCATTTT. Translation: CASSKTGVGSNQPQHF.

This chain connects TRBV7-2 to TRBJ2-1; 7 bases agree with TRBD2. Per germline, CDR1 SGHTA and CDR2 FQGNSA. The junction had 5 bases not matched to a gene; V was cut back by 5 bases and J by 1 base. The CDR3 is 15 amino acids. The CDR3 sequence is CASSLGRGSYNEQFF. The CDR3 nucleotides read TGTGCCAGCAGCCTAGGGAGGGGATCCTACAATGAGCAGTTCTTC.

J is TRBJ1-2 and V is TRBV7-2; TRBD1 is a possible D gene (6 bases). CDR3 length: 15 amino acids. CDR1 and CDR2 (germline): SGHTA, FQGNSA. The V gene lost 3 bases and the J gene lost 7 bases, with 18 bases spanning the gap. The CDR3 DNA sequence: TGTGCCAGCAGCTTCCGGCAGGGGCTTCCTGGTGGCTACACCTTC. As protein: CASSFRQGLPGGYTF.

The CDR3 loop reads CSAYRALYGYTF. The CDR3 nucleotides are TGCAGTGCCTACAGGGCACTCTATGGCTACACCTTC. The chain has TRBV20-1 and TRBJ1-2, with a possible D match to TRBD1 (6 bases). Germline V gene lookup returns CDR1 DFQATT and CDR2 SNEGSKA (reference sequence). V was pared by 6 bases and J by 4 bases, with 12 bases between. CDR3 size: 12 residues.

The chain is built from TRBV6-2 or TRBV6-3 and TRBJ2-2, with D perhaps assigned TRBD1 or TRBD2 (5 bases each). Germline-derived CDR1 and CDR2 are MNHEY and SVGEGT. The V end was cut by 2 bases, the J end by 3 bases, with 19 bases between. The CDR3 sequence is 18 residues long. CDR3 amino acids: CASSYPGRDPQYTGELFF. The CDR3 region has the DNA TGTGCCAGCAGTTACCCCGGCAGGGACCCTCAGTACACCGGGGAGCTGTTTTTT.

V usage is TRBV6-1 and J usage is TRBJ1-5; TRBD1 matches 9 bases. CDR1 MNHNS and CDR2 SASEGT come from the germline V gene. The trim removed 7 bases at V and 2 bases at J, leaving 15 bases unmatched. The CDR3 spans 18 residues. CDR3 in amino acids: CASTPGTGSVMGNQPQHF. The CDR3 nucleotides are TGTGCCAGCACCCCGGGGACAGGGAGTGTGATGGGCAATCAGCCCCAGCATTTT.

The chain couples TRBV7-3 to TRBJ2-3; 10 bases are a match to TRBD2. CDR3 length equals 15 residues. The V gene end was trimmed by 3 bases and the J gene end by 8 bases; junction bases not matched to a gene: 8. Germline lookup yields CDR1 SGHTA and CDR2 FQGTGA. CDR3 nucleotides: TGTGCCAGCAGCTTTGCAGCGGGGGGGCAGGGTACGCAGTATTTT. Its protein product is CASSFAAGGQGTQYF. Supplemented by reference TRBV7-3 and TRBJ2-3, the full variable domain reads GAGVSQTPSNKVTEKGKYVELRCDPISGHTALYWYRQSLGQGPEFLIYFQGTGAADDSGLPNDRFFAVRPEGSVSTLKIQRTERGDSAVYLCASSFAAGGQGTQYFGPGTRLTVL.

This clonotype was counted only a few times. The chain employs TRBV19 and TRBJ2-3; D remains ambiguous. In germline, CDR1 is LNHDA, CDR2 SQIVND (reference sequence). The ends were cut back, 5 bases at V and 3 bases at J, with 15 bases in the middle. This CDR3 spans 15 amino acids. Here the CDR3 reads CASSGRGVGTDTQYF. In nucleotides, the CDR3 is TGTGCCAGTAGTGGCCGAGGAGTAGGGACAGATACGCAGTATTTT.